One sample yielded the 15 T cell receptor beta chains listed below, sequenced in a study of blood T cells in healthy people across ages. Sample-barcoded 5' priming and a J-beta primer mix drove a second PCR of 7 to 11 cycles. TCRdb processed the 5' RACE reads anew with MiXCR; each CDR3 protein has one entry. The profile shows roughly 1.6 million distinct CDR3 sequences, around 36% of them singletons. Material for sequencing was blood. Every receptor here comes from a woman between 25 and 40 years old in good health.

This clonotype was observed a handful of times. The chain couples TRBV29-1 to TRBJ1-1; D not resolved. The CDR3 contains 15 residues. Trimming pared 3 bases from V and 3 bases from J, leaving 17 bases between. The germline V gene encodes CDR1 SQVTM and CDR2 ANQGSEA. This chain's CDR3 is CSVDSWAAKDTEAFF. CDR3 nucleotides: TGCAGCGTTGACTCGTGGGCTGCAAAAGACACTGAAGCTTTCTTT. Full variable domain (missing parts from reference TRBV29-1 and TRBJ1-1): SAVISQKPSRDICQRGTSLTIQCQVDSQVTMMFWYRQQPGQSLTLIATANQGSEATYESGFVIDKFPISRPNLTFSTLTVSNMSPEDSSIYLCSVDSWAAKDTEAFFGQGTRLTVV.

The chain links TRBV19 to TRBJ1-1, with unresolved D. The germline CDR1 and CDR2 sequences are LNHDA and SQIVND (reference sequence). V was pared by 5 bases and J by 2 bases, with 12 bases between. This CDR3 spans 14 amino acids. In DNA, the CDR3 is TGTGCCAGTAGTCCCAACATGGGAAACACTGAAGCTTTCTTT. It specifies CASSPNMGNTEAFF.

In its sample, this clonotype was seen a few times. J is TRBJ2-1 and V is TRBV20-1; D perhaps matches TRBD2 (6 bases). This CDR3 has 14 amino acids. The germline CDR1 and CDR2 sequences are DFQATT and SNEGSKA (reference sequence). Trimming took 3 bases from V and 13 from J, leaving 22 bases between them. The CDR3 loop reads CSARGGLPWDPQFF. Here the CDR3 DNA reads TGCAGTGCTAGGGGGGGACTCCCCTGGGACCCCCAGTTCTTC.

Many counts were recorded for this clonotype. V is TRBV6-6 and J is TRBJ2-5; D may be TRBD1 or TRBD2 (5 bases each). This CDR3 contains 14 residues. The V gene's germline CDR1 is MNHNY and CDR2 SVGAGI (reference sequence). V was clipped by 6 bases and J by 2 bases, with 13 bases between them. The chain's CDR3 is CASSPGTYQETQYF. CDR3 DNA sequence: TGTGCCAGCAGCCCGGGGACCTATCAAGAGACCCAGTACTTC.

The gene calls are TRBV7-3 and TRBJ2-3, with 12 bases fitting TRBD1. Germline V gene lookup returns CDR1 SGHTA and CDR2 FQGTGA. The V and J ends lost 5 bases and 4 bases, in that order; junction bases with no gene match: 7. The CDR3 length is 16 residues. The CDR3 sequence is CASSPGDRGRADTQYF. CDR3 sequence (DNA): TGTGCCAGCAGCCCGGGGGACAGGGGGCGAGCAGATACGCAGTATTTT.

The J gene is TRBJ2-3, the V gene TRBV7-6; 7 nucleotides agree with TRBD2. J lost 2 bases, V lost 4 bases, and 6 bases had no gene match. The CDR3 extends over 15 amino acids. Germline-derived CDR1 and CDR2 are SGHVS and FNYEAQ. The CDR3 loop is CASSSLAEVTDTQYF. In DNA form, the CDR3 reads TGTGCCAGCAGCTCCCTAGCGGAGGTCACAGATACGCAGTATTTT.

This clonotype has at least ten counts. The chain combines TRBV27 with TRBJ2-7; TRBD2 is a possible D gene (5 bases). The germline V gene encodes CDR1 MNHEY and CDR2 SMNVEV (reference sequence). V was trimmed by 4 bases and J by 0 bases, leaving 7 bases between them. The CDR3 is 13 amino acids. The CDR3 DNA follows: TGTGCCAGCAGTTCGGGAAGCTCCTACGAGCAGTACTTC. This gives the protein CASSSGSSYEQYF.

This clonotype has a count of ten or more. The genes are TRBV20-1 and TRBJ2-7, with D perhaps matching TRBD1 (6 bases). The CDR3 consists of 14 residues. The ends were cut back, 4 bases at V and 2 bases at J, with 15 bases in the middle. Germline lookup yields CDR1 DFQATT and CDR2 SNEGSKA (reference sequence). The CDR3 bases are TGCAGTGCTAAGACCCAGGGGCCAACCTACGAGCAGTACTTC. Translation: CSAKTQGPTYEQYF.

The chain has TRBV20-1 and TRBJ2-1; 9 positions match TRBD1. The CDR3 covers 14 residues. The ends lost 6 bases at V and 5 bases at J; junction bases unmatched: 8. CDR1 is DFQATT and CDR2 is SNEGSKA in the germline V gene (reference sequence). This chain's CDR3 is CSAPRDRDHNEQFF. The CDR3 DNA reads as TGCAGTGCCCCCCGGGACAGGGACCACAATGAGCAGTTCTTC.

The chain recombines TRBV6-4 with TRBJ1-5; no firm D call. Germline lookup yields CDR1 MRHNA and CDR2 SNTAGT. V was pared by 7 bases and J by 0 bases, with 25 bases between. The CDR3 runs 19 residues. The CDR3 nucleotides are TGTGCCAGCACGTCCGGGAGCCCCCACCGAGGGTATAGCAATCAGCCCCAGCATTTT. It encodes CASTSGSPHRGYSNQPQHF.

This clonotype was detected only a few times. V is TRBV4-1 and J is TRBJ2-7; perhaps D is TRBD1 or TRBD2 (5 bases each). CDR3 length equals 14 residues. V gave up 4 bases and J gave up 7 bases, with 17 bases separating them. The germline V gene has CDR1 MGHRA and CDR2 YSYEKL. CDR3 loop: CASSRDRLFGEQYF. The CDR3 coding sequence is TGCGCCAGCAGCCGGGACCGACTATTTGGAGAGCAGTACTTC.

The chain has TRBV3-1 and TRBJ2-4; 10 nucleotides agree with TRBD2. The V segment lost 3 bases and the J segment 0 bases; nucleotides outside the gene matches: 5. In germline, CDR1 is LGHDT, CDR2 YNNKEL (reference sequence). CDR3 length: 17 amino acids. CDR3 region: CASSHGSGRAAKNIQYF. The DNA for the CDR3 is TGTGCCAGCAGCCATGGAAGCGGGAGGGCAGCCAAAAACATTCAGTACTTC.

This clonotype was detected a few times. The V gene is TRBV20-1, the J gene TRBJ2-1; D uncertain. The CDR3 consists of 15 residues. The germline V gene has CDR1 DFQATT and CDR2 SNEGSKA (reference sequence). The V end lost 2 bases, the J end lost 4 bases, and 15 bases lay between the germline ends. The CDR3 DNA is TGCAGTGCTAGATTATTAGTGCTGGAGTACAATGAGCAGTTCTTC. Translation: CSARLLVLEYNEQFF.

In this sample, this clonotype turned up many times. V is TRBV20-1 and J is TRBJ1-5, with D tentatively TRBD1 (6 bases). Germline values: CDR1 DFQATT, CDR2 SNEGSKA (reference sequence). The germline V and J ends were trimmed by 0 bases and 9 bases, with 18 bases remaining between them. This CDR3 is 15 amino acids long. Here the CDR3 reads CSARDGTRTKGPQHF. DNA of the CDR3: TGCAGTGCTAGAGACGGGACACGCACTAAAGGGCCCCAGCATTTT.

The chain has TRBV5-4 and TRBJ2-7, with 11 bases identical to TRBD2. J lost 1 base, V lost 3 bases, and 3 bases had no gene match. This CDR3 has 15 residues. CDR1 and CDR2 (germline): SGHNT, YYREEE (reference sequence). CDR3 sequence reads: CASSSSSGRSYEQYF. CDR3 coding DNA: TGTGCCAGCAGCTCATCTAGCGGGAGGTCCTACGAGCAGTACTTC.